The clone carrying this T cell receptor (beta chain) has just a few counts. V lost 1 base and J lost 5; bases outside the gene matches: 9. CDR1 is SGHDT, CDR2 YYEEEE, per germline. CDR3 size: 15 residues. From the 5' RACE reads, TCRdb called clonotypes with MiXCR, one entry per CDR3 protein. The data show under 300,000 distinct CDR3 sequences, with about 7% seen just once and roughly 0.9% held by the top ten. The record originates from a study of T cells after yellow fever vaccination. The sequencing used CD4+ T cells sorted from PBMCs, collected 15 days after the yellow fever booster vaccination. J is TRBJ2-7 and V is TRBV5-6; 7 bases fit TRBD2. This sequence originates from a man between 25 and 39 years old who received the YFV17D yellow fever vaccine. The CDR3 protein is CASSLRGRAIHEQYF. CDR3 bases: TGTGCCAGCAGCTTGAGAGGGAGGGCCATCCACGAGCAGTACTTC. The full variable domain, rest sourced from reference TRBV5-6 and TRBJ2-7, is DAGVTQSPTHLIKTRGQQVTLRCSPKSGHDTVSWYQQALGQGPQFIFQYYEEEERQRGNFPDRFSGHQFPNYSSELNVNALLLGDSALYLCASSLRGRAIHEQYFGPGTRLTVT.